The T cell receptor beta chain under discussion was sequenced for a study of blood T cell repertoires in COVID-19. Study background: The origin of the acute and convalescent COVID-19 samples was the United States, Italy and Spain.

Sequencing was performed with immunoSEQ multiplex PCR; in TCRdb, only in-frame clones are kept and a portion is missing. The table has around 150,000 clones, approximately 90% seen once; the top ten hold around 4.5%. The germline V and J ends were trimmed by 3 bases and 5 bases, with 16 bases remaining between them. The germline CDR1 and CDR2 sequences are MGHDK and SYGVNS. The CDR3 spans 15 residues. V usage is TRBV25-1 and J usage is TRBJ1-2, with TRBD1 as a possible D gene (6 bases). This sequence originates from a middle-aged woman with acute or convalescent COVID-19. What was sequenced was peripheral blood. The CDR3 loop is CASSDSRTELYGYTF. The CDR3 nucleotides are TGTGCCAGCAGTGATTCCCGGACAGAACTATATGGCTACACCTTC.